These 12 T cell receptor beta chains were all obtained from the same sample, sequenced in a study of blood T cell repertoires in COVID-19. Clones were sequenced by immunoSEQ multiplex PCR, and TCRdb holds only the in-frame ones, with some missing. The sample yields some 87,000 clones, roughly four fifths seen once. The sequenced sample was peripheral blood. The receptors were sampled from a human donor in a cohort sampled during active COVID-19.

The V and J genes are TRBV6-1 and TRBJ1-2, with D possibly matching TRBD1 (5 bases). V dropped 0 bases and J dropped 0 bases, with 11 bases sitting between them. Germline loops: CDR1 MNHNS, CDR2 SASEGT. This CDR3 comprises 16 residues. CDR3 in DNA: TGTGCCAGCAGTGAAGCGGTCGGGGGAACTAACTATGGCTACACCTTC. Protein: CASSEAVGGTNYGYTF.

The chain links TRBV5-6 to TRBJ1-5; weak D call: TRBD1 (6 bases). The ends were cut back, 5 bases at V and 1 base at J, with 13 bases in the middle. The CDR3 covers 15 residues. Germline V gene sequence: CDR1 SGHDT, CDR2 YYEEEE. Here the CDR3 reads CASSLAGGSNQPQHF. The CDR3 DNA reads as TGTGCCAGCAGTCTGGCGGGGGGCAGCAATCAGCCCCAGCATTTT. Full variable domain (missing parts from reference TRBV5-6 and TRBJ1-5): DAGVTQSPTHLIKTRGQQVTLRCSPKSGHDTVSWYQQALGQGPQFIFQYYEEEERQRGNFPDRFSGHQFPNYSSELNVNALLLGDSALYLCASSLAGGSNQPQHFGDGTRLSIL.

The V and J genes are TRBV3-1 (or the pseudogene TRBV3-2) and TRBJ1-1; D perhaps matches TRBD1 (5 bases). V was shortened by 4 bases and J by 1 base, with 13 bases between the two germline ends. This CDR3 spans 15 amino acids. CDR1 and CDR2 from the germline V gene are LGHDT and YNNKEL (reference sequence). The CDR3 reads CASSLSTGKNTEAFF. The CDR3 DNA sequence: TGTGCCAGCAGCCTCAGCACAGGAAAGAACACTGAAGCTTTCTTT.

This clone was found once. The chain is built from TRBV27 and TRBJ1-2, with TRBD1 as a possible D gene (5 bases). V lost 2 bases and J lost 4, with 11 bases in between. Germline values: CDR1 MNHEY, CDR2 SMNVEV (reference sequence). This CDR3 is built from 14 residues. This chain's CDR3 is CASSLRGSGYGYTF. The DNA for the CDR3 is TGTGCCAGCAGTTTAAGGGGTAGCGGCTATGGCTACACCTTC.

This clone has more than one count but fewer than ten. The rearrangement joins TRBV2 to TRBJ1-5; 7 bases agree with TRBD1. This CDR3 is 13 amino acids long. CDR1 is SNHLY and CDR2 is FYNNEI in the germline V gene. The J segment lost 5 bases and the V segment lost 6 bases, leaving 4 bases of the junction unmatched. The CDR3 bases are TGTGCCAGCAGCCCAGGGGGGCATCAGCCCCAGCATTTT. Protein: CASSPGGHQPQHF.

The chain couples TRBV5-8 to TRBJ2-3; 9 nucleotides align to TRBD2. This CDR3 is 16 amino acids long. The germline V gene encodes CDR1 SGHTS and CDR2 YDEGEE. V lost 0 bases to trimming and J lost 2 bases; unmatched junction nucleotides: 4. The CDR3 nucleotides are TGTGCCAGCAGCTTGGGTCTAGCGGGGCACACAGATACGCAGTATTTT. This gives the protein CASSLGLAGHTDTQYF.

This clone was picked up one time. This sequence joins TRBV5-8 and TRBJ1-6, with 7 bases identical to TRBD1. The CDR3 totals 16 residues. Germline assignment: CDR1 SGHTS and CDR2 YDEGEE. J lost 10 bases, V lost 4 bases, and 14 bases had no gene match. The CDR3 sequence: CASSPRRQGIGSPLHF. CDR3 nucleotides: TGTGCCAGCAGCCCGCGTCGACAGGGAATAGGGTCACCCCTCCACTTT.

For the CDR3, the DNA is TGTGCCAGCTCACCACCGAGGGCAGCCGGAAACACCATATATTTT. Translated: CASSPPRAAGNTIYF. The rearrangement links TRBV18 to TRBJ1-3; D gene unclear. Germline-derived CDR1 and CDR2 are KGHSH and LQKENI. The CDR3 is 15 amino acids. Deletions cut 0 bases from V and 4 bases from J, with 10 bases between.

V and J are TRBV18 and TRBJ1-4, with TRBD1 matching over 7 bases. Germline CDR1 and CDR2: KGHSH and LQKENI. CDR3 size: 15 residues. Trimming cost V 2 bases and J 2 bases; bases outside gene matches: 2. CDR3 sequence: CASSPSQGTNEKLFF. CDR3 nucleotides: TGTGCCAGCTCACCATCACAGGGGACTAATGAAAAACTGTTTTTT.

The V and J genes are TRBV12-5 and TRBJ1-4; no reliable D call. The CDR3 runs 16 residues. The germline V gene encodes CDR1 LGHNT and CDR2 FRNRAP. V lost 2 bases and J lost 7, with 17 bases in between. The DNA for the CDR3 is TGTGCTAGTGGTTTGATCGGACTCTCCGAGCGTGAAAAACTGTTTTTT. Amino acids: CASGLIGLSEREKLFF.

The rearrangement joins TRBV5-4 to TRBJ2-7, with TRBD1 matching over 9 bases. Germline assignment: CDR1 SGHNT and CDR2 YYREEE (reference sequence). The CDR3 consists of 15 residues. Germline trimming cut 4 bases from V and 0 bases from J; bases unmatched to any gene: 5. The DNA for the CDR3 is TGTGCCAGCAGCCCCGAGGGACAGGGCTCCTACGAGCAGTACTTC. Amino acids: CASSPEGQGSYEQYF.

This clone has a count of ten or more. The V gene is TRBV29-1, the J gene TRBJ1-3; D might be TRBD1 (6 bases). This CDR3 is built from 15 residues. Germline V lookup: CDR1 SQVTM, CDR2 ANQGSEA. Between the trimmed V and J ends, which lost 0 bases and 0 bases, there was a span of 9 bases. The DNA of the CDR3 is TGCAGCGTTGAAGAGGAGGACAGCTCTGGAAACACCATATATTTT. This sequence encodes CSVEEEDSSGNTIYF.